The T cell receptor (beta chain) described here comes from a study of T cell responses to AZD1222 COVID-19 vaccine. Points on this clone: What it binds is not known.

TCRdb keeps only in-frame clones here, not all; method: immunoSEQ multiplex PCR. The sample carries around 100,000 clones, around 90% recorded once. Notes on the study in general: At study baseline, merely six AZD1222 recipients were seropositive. Donor demographics were predominantly white British with a female majority; clonal diversity may be underestimated.

The CDR3 totals 14 residues. V was clipped by 2 bases and J by 10 bases, with 15 bases between them. The germline gives CDR1 MNHEY, CDR2 SVGEGT. The sequences come from peripheral blood, collected on day 0 of AZD1222 vaccination. The TCR comes from an adult in good health. The rearrangement uses TRBV6-2 or TRBV6-3 and TRBJ1-5; maybe TRBD1 (5 bases). The CDR3 nucleotides are TGTGCCAGCAGTTACGTGAAGGGGTCGGGCCCCCAGCATTTT. As protein: CASSYVKGSGPQHF.